One and the same sample provided the 7 T cell receptor beta chains below, sequenced in a study of T cell responses to AZD1222 COVID-19 vaccine. Measured with immunoSEQ multiplex PCR; TCRdb has only the in-frame clones, and not every one. The sample records around 99,000 clones, around nine tenths being singletons. The sequencing here drew on peripheral blood, taken 28 days after the second AZD1222 dose. Every receptor here comes from an adult who received the AZD1222 COVID-19 vaccine.

This rearrangement joins TRBV19 to TRBJ1-4; D is unclear. Trimming pared 1 base from V and 12 bases from J, leaving 15 bases between. This CDR3 is built from 14 residues. In germline, CDR1 is LNHDA, CDR2 SQIVND (reference sequence). CDR3 residues: CASSIVLGISQLFF. As DNA, the CDR3 is TGTGCCAGTAGTATAGTACTCGGGATCTCTCAACTGTTTTTT.

DNA of the CDR3: TGCGCCAGCAGCCAAGATCTCCAGGTCTCCTATAATTCACCCCTCCACTTT. Its protein product is CASSQDLQVSYNSPLHF. V is TRBV4-1 and J is TRBJ1-6; D remains ambiguous. Germline assignment: CDR1 MGHRA and CDR2 YSYEKL. This CDR3 spans 17 amino acids. Trimming shortened V by 0 bases and J by 0 bases, and 9 bases separated the two germline ends.

This chain connects TRBV18 to TRBJ1-5; D is unresolved. The CDR3 runs 16 residues. CDR1 is KGHSH and CDR2 is LQKENI in the germline V gene. Trimming removed 6 bases from V and 2 bases from J, with 17 bases in between. The chain's CDR3 is CASSLDSQGGNQPQHF. CDR3 DNA: TGTGCCAGCTCTTTGGACTCCCAAGGAGGCAATCAGCCCCAGCATTTT.

The J gene is TRBJ1-1, the V gene TRBV9; D not certain. Germline CDR1 SGDLS, CDR2 YYNGEE. This CDR3 contains 15 residues. Between the trimmed V and J ends, which lost 3 bases and 4 bases, there was a span of 16 bases. CDR3 DNA: TGTGCCAGCAGCGCATACACCGGGATACGCACTGAAGCTTTCTTT. It encodes CASSAYTGIRTEAFF.

The chain carries TRBV5-1 and TRBJ2-7; D is ambiguous. Germline lookup yields CDR1 SGHRS and CDR2 YFSETQ. The CDR3 consists of 13 residues. Trimming removed 0 bases from V and 2 bases from J, with 6 bases in between. The CDR3 DNA is TGCGCCAGCAGCTTGGACACTACCTACGAGCAGTACTTC. The encoded protein is CASSLDTTYEQYF.

The rearrangement uses TRBV9 and TRBJ2-7; no clear D gene. Germline V gene lookup returns CDR1 SGDLS and CDR2 YYNGEE. V was shortened by 0 bases and J by 0 bases, with 7 bases between the two germline ends. CDR3 length: 14 amino acids. The CDR3 here is CASSVGPLSYEQYF. CDR3 DNA sequence: TGTGCCAGCAGCGTAGGACCCCTCTCCTACGAGCAGTACTTC.

The chain employs TRBV19 and TRBJ2-2; D might be TRBD2 (5 bases). Trimming stripped 5 bases from V and 5 bases from J, with 15 bases between. The germline CDR1 and CDR2 sequences are LNHDA and SQIVND (reference sequence). The CDR3 is made up of 15 amino acids. The CDR3 bases are TGTGCCAGTAGTCCTCCGATAGCGAGGACCGGGGAGCTGTTTTTT. Amino acid sequence: CASSPPIARTGELFF.